Below are 16 T cell receptor beta chains sequenced from a single sample in a study of PD-1 blockade in classical Hodgkin lymphoma (dated by TCRdb to the early 2020s). Read against the paper, the sample's time point label means: cycle 2 day 1 (C2D1) of nivolumab. All trial patients had relapsed after autologous stem cell transplantation, with cohorts A, B and C differing in prior brentuximab vedotin exposure. The receptor library was made with the immunoSEQ multiplex PCR assay. TCRdb limited this immuneACCESS table to in-frame rearrangements with V and J called. A share of clones is missing; checked studies link under half to unresolved V genes, and the rest is unexplained. The sample profile shows some 46,000 clones; 80% of them were found once. The ten largest clones represent 20% to 25% of the sample. The specimen was peripheral blood mononuclear cells (PBMCs), collected before the second cycle of nivolumab. All receptors come from a human donor with classical Hodgkin lymphoma.

The CDR3 reads CASRAITGNRHTEAFF. The CDR3 DNA reads TGTGCCAGTCGGGCTATAACAGGGAATAGACACACTGAAGCTTTCTTT. This sequence joins TRBV19 and TRBJ1-1; D possibly corresponds to TRBD1 (6 bases). The ends were cut back, 8 bases at V and 3 bases at J, with 22 bases in the middle. CDR3 size: 16 residues. Per germline, CDR1 LNHDA and CDR2 SQIVND (reference sequence). Combining the CDR3 with reference TRBV19 and TRBJ1-1 gives the whole variable domain DGGITQSPKYLFRKEGQNVTLSCEQNLNHDAMYWYRQDPGQGLRLIYYSQIVNDFQKGDIAEGYSVSREKKESFPLTVTSAQKNPTAFYLCASRAITGNRHTEAFFGQGTRLTVV.

The J gene is TRBJ1-1, the V gene TRBV19; a weak D match, TRBD1 (5 bases). The CDR3 contains 15 residues. Germline V lookup: CDR1 LNHDA, CDR2 SQIVND (reference sequence). Trimming cost V 7 bases and J 1 base, with 16 bases left between them. CDR3 sequence: CASILRPGENTEAFF. The CDR3 DNA is TGTGCCAGTATCCTTAGGCCGGGGGAGAACACTGAAGCTTTCTTT.

The chain carries TRBV7-3 and TRBJ2-1; 9 bases are shared with TRBD2. Germline assignment: CDR1 SGHTA and CDR2 FQGTGA. The CDR3 extends over 14 amino acids. The ends lost 4 bases at V and 7 bases at J; junction bases unmatched: 5. CDR3 amino acids: CASSYAGGKNEQFF. CDR3 coding DNA: TGTGCCAGCAGCTATGCGGGAGGGAAGAATGAGCAGTTCTTC.

This chain joins TRBV18 and TRBJ1-6, with 8 bases aligning to TRBD1. With V trimmed by 6 bases and J by 8 bases, 6 bases remained unmatched. The length of the CDR3 is 14 residues. Looked up from germline, CDR1 is KGHSH and CDR2 is LQKENI. The CDR3 nucleotides are TGTGCCAGCTCCGCAGGGGGCAGTGATTCACCCCTCCACTTT. Encoded protein: CASSAGGSDSPLHF.

A single count supports this clone. This chain uses TRBV4-1 with TRBJ1-2; 11 positions agree with TRBD1. The CDR3 runs to 18 residues. Germline V gene lookup returns CDR1 MGHRA and CDR2 YSYEKL. V lost 2 bases and J lost 2; bases outside the gene matches: 10. The CDR3, as DNA: TGCGCCAGCAGCCAATCCGGGACAGGGGGTCCCGCCAACTATGGCTACACCTTC. Translation gives CASSQSGTGGPANYGYTF.

V usage is TRBV6-1 and J usage is TRBJ2-2; D is uncertain. The CDR3 sequence is 14 residues long. Between the trimmed V and J ends, which lost 2 bases and 4 bases, there was a span of 8 bases. Germline V gives CDR1 MNHNS, CDR2 SASEGT. The CDR3 is CASSETRSTGELFF. The DNA of the CDR3 is TGTGCCAGCAGTGAAACAAGGAGCACCGGGGAGCTGTTTTTT.

V is TRBV27 and J is TRBJ2-1; 15 bases fit TRBD2. The J segment lost 8 bases and the V segment lost 7 bases, leaving 9 bases of the junction unmatched. The CDR3 is 16 residues long. In germline, CDR1 is MNHEY, CDR2 SMNVEV (reference sequence). In DNA form, the CDR3 reads TGTGCCAGCACCCCTGGACTAGCGGGGGGGTTCGATGAGCAGTTCTTC. Protein sequence: CASTPGLAGGFDEQFF.

The CDR3 loop reads CASGLSRTANEQFF. The CDR3 DNA is TGTGCTAGTGGTTTGTCCCGGACTGCCAATGAGCAGTTCTTC. This chain joins TRBV12-5 and TRBJ2-1, with D perhaps TRBD2 (5 bases). The CDR3 runs to 14 residues. CDR1 LGHNT and CDR2 FRNRAP come from the germline V gene. The ends were cut back, 2 bases at V and 6 bases at J, with 11 bases in the middle. Full variable domain (rest looked up from reference TRBV12-5 and TRBJ2-1): DARVTQTPRHKVTEMGQEVTMRCQPILGHNTVFWYRQTMMQGLELLAYFRNRAPLDDSGMPKDRFSAEMPDATLATLKIQPSEPRDSAVYFCASGLSRTANEQFFGPGTRLTVL.

This CDR3 reads CASSPDRFDQPQHF. In nucleotides, the CDR3 is TGTGCCAGCAGTCCGGACAGGTTCGATCAGCCCCAGCATTTT. This chain links TRBV2 with TRBJ1-5, with 7 bases matching TRBD1. With V trimmed by 5 bases and J by 5 bases, 6 bases remained unmatched. CDR1 is SNHLY, CDR2 FYNNEI, per germline. The CDR3 sequence is 14 residues long.

The rearrangement links TRBV4-3 to TRBJ2-7; D is undetermined. V was shortened by 4 bases and J by 4 bases, with 20 bases between the two germline ends. From germline, CDR1 is LGHNA and CDR2 YSLEER. The CDR3 sequence is 16 residues long. The CDR3 nucleotides are TGCGCCAGCAGCCCCAGAGGAGTGATTAGCCCTTACGAGCAGTACTTC. This translates into CASSPRGVISPYEQYF.

This rearrangement joins TRBV6-5 to TRBJ1-2, with D unclear. From germline, CDR1 is MNHEY and CDR2 SVGAGI. V was cut by 2 bases and J by 6 bases, with 16 bases left in between. The CDR3 is 15 residues long. CDR3 coding DNA: TGTGCCAGCAGTTACAGGGCGGCCGGTAAGGATGGCTACACCTTC. This gives the protein CASSYRAAGKDGYTF.

The chain is built from TRBV7-9 and TRBJ2-4, with D possibly TRBD1 on 5 matching bases. Germline CDR1 is SEHNR and CDR2 is FQNEAQ (reference sequence). The CDR3 length is 13 residues. V dropped 3 bases and J dropped 4 bases, with 7 bases sitting between them. The CDR3, as DNA: TGTGCCAGCAGCTTCTCAGGGAAAAACATTCAGTACTTC. This codes for CASSFSGKNIQYF.

CDR3 nucleotides: TGTGCCAGCAGCTTGGTAGGCGTTATAGGGTATGGCTACACCTTC. This encodes CASSLVGVIGYGYTF. The chain carries TRBV5-6 and TRBJ1-2; D unresolved. CDR3 length: 15 residues. Germline V lookup: CDR1 SGHDT, CDR2 YYEEEE. Trimming removed 0 bases from V and 5 bases from J, with 14 bases in between.

The gene calls are TRBV7-3 and TRBJ1-2, with 7 bases that match TRBD1. V trimming: 5 bases; J trimming: 7 bases; junction bases outside the gene matches: 10. The CDR3 loop spans 14 amino acids. The germline CDR1 and CDR2 sequences are SGHTA and FQGTGA. Here the CDR3 DNA reads TGTGCCAGCAGCGAACAAGGGGGCGGCGGTGGCTACACCTTC. Translating it yields CASSEQGGGGGYTF.

The chain employs TRBV30 and TRBJ1-5; D is ambiguous. This CDR3 has 15 amino acids. The V gene's germline CDR1 is GTSNPN and CDR2 SVGIG (reference sequence). V shed 2 bases and J shed 7 bases, with 18 bases lying between them. Here the CDR3 DNA reads TGTGCCTGGAGTCTAAGGATTGGGCTCATACAGCCCCAGCATTTT. This encodes CAWSLRIGLIQPQHF.

The J gene is TRBJ2-3, the V gene TRBV5-1; 9 positions match TRBD2. The CDR3 runs to 19 residues. Trimming cost V 4 bases and J 5 bases; bases outside gene matches: 20. The germline gives CDR1 SGHRS, CDR2 YFSETQ. The CDR3, as DNA: TGCGCCAGCAGCCCCGGTTTGCTAGCGGGGCGCCGAGGTGGAGATACGCAGTATTTT. As protein: CASSPGLLAGRRGGDTQYF.